These T cell receptor beta chains were read from a single sample in a study of blood T cell repertoires in COVID-19. Profiling relied on immunoSEQ multiplex PCR, and the TCRdb table lists in-frame clones only, not all of them. The data show about 57,000 clones, with 91% seen just once and 2% to 2.5% held by the top ten. The sample consisted of peripheral blood. These receptors originate from a man between 60 and 75 years old with acute or convalescent COVID-19. The CDR3 runs from the conserved cysteine through the conserved F or W. Fields, in order: CDR3 length, clone size, J gene, V gene, D gene, CDR3 protein, CDR3 DNA. D genes are given only for firm matches. For some rows the clone size is stated as once, few or many, or as a class when expanded; others skip it.

length: 15; size: .; J: TRBJ1-6; V: TRBV10-3; D: TRBD1; CDR3: CAISESSGGNSPLHF; DNA: TGTGCCATCAGTGAGTCGTCAGGGGGGAATTCACCCCTCCACTTT
length: 14; size: few; J: TRBJ2-1; V: TRBV28; D: .; CDR3: CASSDRSSYNEQFF; DNA: TGTGCCAGTTCAGACAGGAGCTCCTACAATGAGCAGTTCTTC
length: 13; size: .; J: TRBJ1-3; V: TRBV7-2; D: .; CDR3: CASSWAGRDTIYF; DNA: TGTGCCAGCAGCTGGGCAGGGCGAGACACCATATATTTT
length: 16; size: .; J: TRBJ1-5; V: TRBV4-1; D: .; CDR3: CASSPHSGDNYQPQHF; DNA: TGCGCCAGCAGCCCCCACTCAGGGGACAATTATCAGCCCCAGCATTTT
length: 14; size: .; J: TRBJ1-6; V: TRBV28; D: TRBD1; CDR3: CASSPTGGGSPLHF; DNA: TGTGCCAGCAGTCCTACAGGGGGGGGCTCACCCCTCCACTTT
length: 16; size: once; J: TRBJ2-2; V: TRBV27; D: TRBD2; CDR3: CASSLRLAAYTGELFF; DNA: TGTGCCAGCAGTTTGCGGCTAGCGGCTTACACCGGGGAGCTGTTTTTT
length: 18; size: .; J: TRBJ2-6; V: TRBV28; D: .; CDR3: CASGPTGMYDSGANVLTF; DNA: TGTGCCAGCGGTCCTACGGGGATGTATGACTCTGGGGCCAACGTCCTGACTTTC
length: 15; size: once; J: TRBJ1-3; V: TRBV9; D: TRBD1; CDR3: CASSAGQGSGNTIYF; DNA: TGTGCCAGCAGCGCGGGACAGGGCTCTGGAAACACCATATATTTT
length: 14; size: .; J: TRBJ2-5; V: TRBV7-2; D: TRBD2; CDR3: CASSSGGAEETQYF; DNA: TGTGCCAGCAGCTCGGGGGGGGCAGAGGAGACCCAGTACTTC
length: 16; size: once; J: TRBJ1-1; V: TRBV2; D: TRBD1; CDR3: CASSQEGQGFNTEAFF; DNA: TGTGCCAGCAGCCAGGAGGGACAGGGGTTTAACACTGAAGCTTTCTTT
length: 14; size: once; J: TRBJ1-1; V: TRBV28; D: .; CDR3: CASSLSVRNTEAFF; DNA: TGTGCCAGCAGTTTATCAGTCCGGAACACTGAAGCTTTCTTT
length: 16; size: few; J: TRBJ2-2; V: TRBV28; D: .; CDR3: CASSLLGSANTGELFF; DNA: TGTGCCAGCAGTTTACTCGGGTCGGCGAACACCGGGGAGCTGTTTTTT
length: 14; size: .; J: TRBJ2-7; V: TRBV3-1/TRBV3-2; D: TRBD1; CDR3: CASSQGRQGYEQYF; DNA: TGTGCCAGCAGCCAAGGGCGACAGGGCTACGAGCAGTACTTC
length: 13; size: .; J: TRBJ2-5; V: TRBV3-1/TRBV3-2; D: TRBD1; CDR3: CASSRGQGETQYF; DNA: TGTGCCAGCAGCCGGGGACAGGGAGAGACCCAGTACTTC
length: 15; size: once; J: TRBJ2-2; V: TRBV10-3; D: TRBD1; CDR3: CASTGDEKNTGELFF; DNA: TGTGCCTCGACAGGGGATGAGAAGAACACCGGGGAGCTGTTTTTT
length: 16; size: .; J: TRBJ1-1; V: TRBV28; D: TRBD1; CDR3: CASTSTGAVMNTEAFF; DNA: TGTGCCAGCACATCGACAGGGGCGGTTATGAACACTGAAGCTTTCTTT
length: 16; size: .; J: TRBJ2-1; V: TRBV7-7; D: TRBD1; CDR3: CASSLALGTGAGEQFF; DNA: TGTGCTAGCAGCTTAGCGTTGGGGACAGGAGCGGGTGAGCAGTTCTTC
length: 15; size: .; J: TRBJ1-1; V: TRBV19; D: TRBD1; CDR3: CASSPRTGPNTEAFF; DNA: TGTGCCAGTAGTCCCCGGACAGGGCCGAACACTGAAGCTTTCTTT
length: 16; size: .; J: TRBJ2-1; V: TRBV5-1; D: TRBD2; CDR3: CASSLTSGSSYNEQFF; DNA: TGCGCCAGCAGCTTGACTAGCGGGAGCTCCTACAATGAGCAGTTCTTC
length: 15; size: few; J: TRBJ1-4; V: TRBV3-1/TRBV3-2; D: TRBD1; CDR3: CASSPGTVINEKLFF; DNA: TGTGCCAGCAGCCCAGGGACAGTCATTAATGAAAAACTGTTTTTT
length: 13; size: .; J: TRBJ2-5; V: TRBV4-3; D: .; CDR3: CASSQSVRGTQYF; DNA: TGCGCCAGCAGCCAAAGTGTGCGGGGGACCCAGTACTTC
length: 15; size: .; J: TRBJ1-5; V: TRBV2; D: TRBD1; CDR3: CASSNRDRGNQPQHF; DNA: TGTGCCAGCAGTAACCGGGACAGGGGGAATCAGCCCCAGCATTTT
length: 17; size: .; J: TRBJ2-2; V: TRBV28; D: TRBD1; CDR3: CASSLWEGTGNTGELFF; DNA: TGTGCCAGCAGTTTGTGGGAGGGGACAGGGAATACCGGGGAGCTGTTTTTT
length: 13; size: .; J: TRBJ2-2; V: TRBV11-3; D: .; CDR3: CASSARYTGELFF; DNA: TGTGCCAGCAGCGCGAGGTACACCGGGGAGCTGTTTTTT
length: 15; size: .; J: TRBJ2-7; V: TRBV5-6; D: .; CDR3: CASSFIARVTYEQYF; DNA: TGTGCCAGCAGCTTCATCGCCAGGGTCACCTACGAGCAGTACTTC
length: 14; size: .; J: TRBJ1-2; V: TRBV19; D: .; CDR3: CASRVSGQIYGYTF; DNA: TGTGCCAGTAGAGTCTCTGGACAGATCTATGGCTACACCTTC
length: 13; size: .; J: TRBJ1-1; V: TRBV19; D: TRBD1; CDR3: CASSGETRGRAFF; DNA: TGTGCCAGTAGTGGGGAGACCAGGGGGAGAGCTTTCTTT
length: 13; size: .; J: TRBJ1-2; V: TRBV18; D: TRBD1; CDR3: CAGGQAGAKGYTF; DNA: TGTGCCGGAGGACAGGCCGGGGCAAAGGGCTACACCTTC
length: 17; size: .; J: TRBJ2-7; V: TRBV28; D: .; CDR3: CASSQSGGLESGYEQYF; DNA: TGTGCCAGCAGTCAATCTGGGGGCCTAGAGTCTGGCTACGAGCAGTACTTC
length: 17; size: .; J: TRBJ2-5; V: TRBV5-1; D: TRBD2; CDR3: CASSVQPGTSNKETQYF; DNA: TGCGCCAGCAGCGTGCAGCCGGGGACTAGTAATAAAGAGACCCAGTACTTC
length: 16; size: .; J: TRBJ1-5; V: TRBV25-1; D: TRBD1; CDR3: CAILSRDRYLNQPQHF; DNA: TGTGCCATACTCTCCCGGGACAGGTACCTCAATCAGCCCCAGCATTTT
length: 12; size: .; J: TRBJ2-4; V: TRBV29-1; D: .; CDR3: CSVGRSENIQYF; DNA: TGCAGCGTTGGGCGGTCTGAAAACATTCAGTACTTC
length: 12; size: .; J: TRBJ2-7; V: TRBV30; D: TRBD1; CDR3: CAGPAAGGEQYF; DNA: TGTGCCGGACCGGCGGCAGGGGGCGAGCAGTACTTC
length: 16; size: .; J: TRBJ2-1; V: TRBV11-3; D: TRBD1; CDR3: CASSLDRGFSYNEQFF; DNA: TGTGCCAGCAGTCTGGACAGGGGGTTCTCCTACAATGAGCAGTTCTTC
length: 16; size: .; J: TRBJ2-7; V: TRBV7-2; D: TRBD2; CDR3: CASSLLSGRVGYEQYF; DNA: TGTGCCAGCAGCTTATTGAGCGGGAGGGTAGGGTACGAGCAGTACTTC
length: 15; size: .; J: TRBJ2-7; V: TRBV11-2; D: .; CDR3: CASSLGLRGTYEQYF; DNA: TGTGCCAGCAGCTTAGGGCTCAGGGGCACCTACGAGCAGTACTTC
length: 13; size: .; J: TRBJ1-2; V: TRBV15; D: .; CDR3: CATSTTVPSGYTF; DNA: TGTGCCACCAGCACGACAGTGCCTTCTGGCTACACCTTC
length: 14; size: .; J: TRBJ2-7; V: TRBV5-1; D: TRBD2; CDR3: CASSSTSGSYEQYF; DNA: TGCGCCAGCAGCTCGACTAGCGGATCCTACGAGCAGTACTTC
length: 14; size: .; J: TRBJ2-1; V: TRBV29-1; D: TRBD2; CDR3: CSVERSGSRDEQFF; DNA: TGCAGCGTTGAAAGGAGCGGGAGTAGGGATGAGCAGTTCTTC
length: 13; size: .; J: TRBJ2-1; V: TRBV29-1; D: TRBD1; CDR3: CSAGTGTYNEQFF; DNA: TGCAGCGCCGGGACAGGTACCTACAATGAGCAGTTCTTC
length: 17; size: .; J: TRBJ2-3; V: TRBV28; D: .; CDR3: CASTLRGTIRNTDTQYF; DNA: TGTGCCAGCACCCTGAGGGGGACAATCCGAAACACAGATACGCAGTATTTT
length: 17; size: .; J: TRBJ1-1; V: TRBV4-2; D: TRBD1; CDR3: CASSQVRAGGRSTEAFF; DNA: TGTGCCAGCAGCCAAGTTCGAGCAGGGGGAAGGAGCACTGAAGCTTTCTTT
length: 16; size: .; J: TRBJ2-7; V: TRBV11-2; D: .; CDR3: CASSTRNGGVPYEQYF; DNA: TGTGCCAGCAGCACCAGGAACGGAGGAGTCCCCTACGAGCAGTACTTC